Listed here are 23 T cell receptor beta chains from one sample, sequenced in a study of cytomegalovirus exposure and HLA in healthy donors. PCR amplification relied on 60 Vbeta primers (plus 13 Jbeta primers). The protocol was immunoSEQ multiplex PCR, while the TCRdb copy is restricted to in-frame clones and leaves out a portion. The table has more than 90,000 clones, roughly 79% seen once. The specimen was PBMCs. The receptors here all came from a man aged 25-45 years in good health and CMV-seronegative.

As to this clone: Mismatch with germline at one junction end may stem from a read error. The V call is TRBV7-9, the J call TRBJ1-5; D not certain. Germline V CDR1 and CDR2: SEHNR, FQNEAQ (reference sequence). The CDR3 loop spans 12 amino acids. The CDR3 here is CSSSPVNQPQHF. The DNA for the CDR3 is TGTTCCAGCAGCCCAGTCAATCAGCCCCAGCATTTT.

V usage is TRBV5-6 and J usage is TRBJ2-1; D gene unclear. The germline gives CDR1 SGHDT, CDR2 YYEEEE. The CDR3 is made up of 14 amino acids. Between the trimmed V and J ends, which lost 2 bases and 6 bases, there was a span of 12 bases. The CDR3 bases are TGTGCCAGCAGCTTCCGCGGCGGATCCAATGAGCAGTTCTTC. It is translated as CASSFRGGSNEQFF.

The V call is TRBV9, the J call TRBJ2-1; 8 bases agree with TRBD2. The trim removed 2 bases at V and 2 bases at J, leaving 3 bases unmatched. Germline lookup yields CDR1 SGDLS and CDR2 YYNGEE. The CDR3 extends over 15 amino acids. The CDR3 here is CASSVSGSPYNEQFF. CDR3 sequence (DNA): TGTGCCAGCAGCGTCAGCGGGAGTCCCTACAATGAGCAGTTCTTC.

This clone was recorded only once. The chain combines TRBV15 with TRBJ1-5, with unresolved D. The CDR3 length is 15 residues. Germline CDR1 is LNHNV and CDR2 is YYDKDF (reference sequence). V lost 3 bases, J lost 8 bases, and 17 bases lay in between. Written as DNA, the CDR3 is TGTGCCACCAGCAGTGAGGCGGTGATCCTCAAGCCCCAGCATTTT. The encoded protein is CATSSEAVILKPQHF.

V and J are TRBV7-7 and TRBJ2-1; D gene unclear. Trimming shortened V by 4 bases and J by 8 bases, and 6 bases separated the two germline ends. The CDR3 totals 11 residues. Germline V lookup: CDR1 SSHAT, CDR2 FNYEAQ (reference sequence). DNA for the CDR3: TGTGCCAGCAGCTCGGGTCATGAGCAGTTCTTC. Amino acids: CASSSGHEQFF. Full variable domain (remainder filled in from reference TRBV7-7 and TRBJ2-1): GAGVSQSPRYKVTKRGQDVTLRCDPISSHATLYWYQQALGQGPEFLTYFNYEAQPDKSGLPSDRFSAERPEGSISTLTIQRTEQRDSAMYRCASSSGHEQFFGPGTRLTVL.

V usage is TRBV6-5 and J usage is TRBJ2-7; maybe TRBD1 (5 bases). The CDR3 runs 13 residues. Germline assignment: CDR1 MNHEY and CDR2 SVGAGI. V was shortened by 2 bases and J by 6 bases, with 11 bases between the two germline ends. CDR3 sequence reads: CASSYARVAEQYF. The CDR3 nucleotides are TGTGCCAGCAGTTACGCCAGGGTGGCCGAGCAGTACTTC.

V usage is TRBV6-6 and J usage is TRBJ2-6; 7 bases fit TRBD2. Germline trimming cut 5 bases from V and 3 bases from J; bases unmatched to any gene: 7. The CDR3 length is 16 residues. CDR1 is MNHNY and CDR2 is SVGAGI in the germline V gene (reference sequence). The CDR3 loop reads CASSPLRGDGANVLTF. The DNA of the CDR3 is TGTGCCAGCAGTCCCTTACGGGGGGATGGGGCCAACGTCCTGACTTTC.

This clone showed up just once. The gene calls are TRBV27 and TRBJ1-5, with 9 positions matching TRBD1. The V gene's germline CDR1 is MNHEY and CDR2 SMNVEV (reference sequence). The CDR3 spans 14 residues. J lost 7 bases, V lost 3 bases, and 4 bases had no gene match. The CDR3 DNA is TGTGCCAGCAGTTTGGGACAGGGTCTCCAGCCCCAGCATTTT. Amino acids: CASSLGQGLQPQHF.

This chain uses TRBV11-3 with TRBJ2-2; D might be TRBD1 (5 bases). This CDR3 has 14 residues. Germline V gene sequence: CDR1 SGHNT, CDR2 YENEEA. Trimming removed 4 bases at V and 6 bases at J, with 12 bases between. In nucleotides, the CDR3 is TGTGCCAGCAGCTGGGGCCCGGAACCCGGGGAGCTGTTTTTT. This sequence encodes CASSWGPEPGELFF.

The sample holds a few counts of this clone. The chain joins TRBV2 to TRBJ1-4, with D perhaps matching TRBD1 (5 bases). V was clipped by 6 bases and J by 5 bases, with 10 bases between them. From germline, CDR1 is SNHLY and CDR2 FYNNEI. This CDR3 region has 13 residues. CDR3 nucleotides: TGTGCCAGCAGGAAGACAGAGAATGAAAAACTGTTTTTT. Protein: CASRKTENEKLFF.

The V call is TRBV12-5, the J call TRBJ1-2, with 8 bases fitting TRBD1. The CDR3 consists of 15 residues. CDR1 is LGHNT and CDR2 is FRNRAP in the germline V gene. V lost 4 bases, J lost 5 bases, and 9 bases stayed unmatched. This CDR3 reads CASGSRDRNPYGYTF. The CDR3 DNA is TGTGCTAGTGGTTCACGGGACAGGAATCCTTATGGCTACACCTTC.

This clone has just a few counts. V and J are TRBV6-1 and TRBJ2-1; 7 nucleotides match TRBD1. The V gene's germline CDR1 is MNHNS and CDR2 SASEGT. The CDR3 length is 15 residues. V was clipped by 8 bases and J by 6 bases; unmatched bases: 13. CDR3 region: CASSPTRTGINEQFF. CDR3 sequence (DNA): TGTGCCAGCTCCCCCACCCGGACAGGCATCAATGAGCAGTTCTTC.

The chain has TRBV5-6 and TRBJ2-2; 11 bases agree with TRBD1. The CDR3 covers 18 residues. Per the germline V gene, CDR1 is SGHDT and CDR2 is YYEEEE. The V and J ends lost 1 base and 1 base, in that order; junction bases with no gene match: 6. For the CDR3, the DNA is TGTGCCAGCAGCTTGACCCGGGACAGGGGGTGGAACACCGGGGAGCTGTTTTTT. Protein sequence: CASSLTRDRGWNTGELFF. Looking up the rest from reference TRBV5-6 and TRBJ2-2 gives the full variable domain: DAGVTQSPTHLIKTRGQQVTLRCSPKSGHDTVSWYQQALGQGPQFIFQYYEEEERQRGNFPDRFSGHQFPNYSSELNVNALLLGDSALYLCASSLTRDRGWNTGELFFGEGSRLTVL.

The CDR3 DNA follows: TGTGCCAGCACCCGGACAGGGATTAGCACAGATACGCAGTATTTT. This codes for CASTRTGISTDTQYF. The chain links TRBV25-1 to TRBJ2-3; 8 nucleotides match TRBD1. The CDR3 extends over 15 amino acids. Germline-derived CDR1 and CDR2 are MGHDK and SYGVNS. V shed 7 bases and J 0 bases; nucleotides not matched to a gene: 6.

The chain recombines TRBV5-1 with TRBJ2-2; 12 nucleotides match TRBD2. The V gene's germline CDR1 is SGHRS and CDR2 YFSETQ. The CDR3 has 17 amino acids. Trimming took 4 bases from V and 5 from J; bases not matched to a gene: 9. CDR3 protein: CASSGTSGRSWTGELFF. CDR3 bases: TGCGCCAGCAGCGGAACTAGCGGGAGGTCGTGGACCGGGGAGCTGTTTTTT. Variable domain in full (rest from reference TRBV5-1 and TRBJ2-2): KAGVTQTPRYLIKTRGQQVTLSCSPISGHRSVSWYQQTPGQGLQFLFEYFSETQRNKGNFPGRFSGRQFSNSRSEMNVSTLELGDSALYLCASSGTSGRSWTGELFFGEGSRLTVL.

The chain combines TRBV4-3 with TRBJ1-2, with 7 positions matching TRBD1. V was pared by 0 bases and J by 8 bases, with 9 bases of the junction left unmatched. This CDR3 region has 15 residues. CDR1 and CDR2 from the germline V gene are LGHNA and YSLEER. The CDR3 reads CASSQDSTGVGGYTF. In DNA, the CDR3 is TGCGCCAGCAGCCAAGATAGCACAGGGGTTGGCGGCTACACCTTC.

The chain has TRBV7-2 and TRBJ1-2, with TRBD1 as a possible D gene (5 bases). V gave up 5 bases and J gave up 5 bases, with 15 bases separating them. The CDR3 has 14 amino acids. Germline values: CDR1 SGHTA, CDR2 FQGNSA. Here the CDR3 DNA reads TGTGCCAGCAGCATAACCCCTGGGGGGTATGGCTACACCTTC. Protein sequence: CASSITPGGYGYTF.

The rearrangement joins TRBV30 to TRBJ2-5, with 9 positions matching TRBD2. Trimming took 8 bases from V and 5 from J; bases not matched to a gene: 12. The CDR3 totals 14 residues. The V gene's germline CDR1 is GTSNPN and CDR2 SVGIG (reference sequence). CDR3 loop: CAVTGTSRPETQYF. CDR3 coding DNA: TGTGCCGTAACCGGGACTAGCCGTCCGGAGACCCAGTACTTC.

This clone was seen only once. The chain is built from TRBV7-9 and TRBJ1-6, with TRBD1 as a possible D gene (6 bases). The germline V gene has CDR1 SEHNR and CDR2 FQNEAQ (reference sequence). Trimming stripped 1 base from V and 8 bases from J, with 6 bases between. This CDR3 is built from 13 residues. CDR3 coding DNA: TGTGCCAGCAGCTTAGAGGGGGATTCACCCCTCCACTTT. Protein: CASSLEGDSPLHF.

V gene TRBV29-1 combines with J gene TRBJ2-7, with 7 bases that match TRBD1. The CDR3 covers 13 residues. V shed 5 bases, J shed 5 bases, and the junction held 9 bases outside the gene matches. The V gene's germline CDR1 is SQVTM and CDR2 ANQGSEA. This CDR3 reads CSVQGVLINEQYF. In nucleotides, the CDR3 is TGCAGCGTTCAGGGGGTTTTAATAAACGAGCAGTACTTC.

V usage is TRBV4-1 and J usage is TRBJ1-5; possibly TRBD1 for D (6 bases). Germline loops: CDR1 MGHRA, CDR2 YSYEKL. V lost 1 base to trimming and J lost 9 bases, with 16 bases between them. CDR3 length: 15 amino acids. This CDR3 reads CASSQGDNTLGPQHF. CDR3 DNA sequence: TGCGCCAGCAGCCAAGGGGACAATACATTGGGGCCCCAGCATTTT.

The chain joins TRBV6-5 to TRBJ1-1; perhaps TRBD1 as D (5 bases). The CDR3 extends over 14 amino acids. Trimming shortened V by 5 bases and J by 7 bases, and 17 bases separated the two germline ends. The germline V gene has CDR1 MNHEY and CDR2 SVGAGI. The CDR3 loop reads CASSTSGTHVEAFF. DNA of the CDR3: TGTGCCAGCAGTACGTCCGGGACTCATGTTGAAGCTTTCTTT.

The CDR3 is CASSSTIVDRVGGPGELFF. CDR3 bases: TGTGCCAGCAGCTCAACTATAGTGGACAGGGTTGGGGGACCCGGGGAGCTGTTTTTT. The chain recombines TRBV7-6 with TRBJ2-2; TRBD1 matches at 8 bases. Germline-derived CDR1 and CDR2 are SGHVS and FNYEAQ. The junction had 19 bases not matched to a gene; V was cut back by 4 bases and J by 6 bases. The length of the CDR3 is 19 residues.